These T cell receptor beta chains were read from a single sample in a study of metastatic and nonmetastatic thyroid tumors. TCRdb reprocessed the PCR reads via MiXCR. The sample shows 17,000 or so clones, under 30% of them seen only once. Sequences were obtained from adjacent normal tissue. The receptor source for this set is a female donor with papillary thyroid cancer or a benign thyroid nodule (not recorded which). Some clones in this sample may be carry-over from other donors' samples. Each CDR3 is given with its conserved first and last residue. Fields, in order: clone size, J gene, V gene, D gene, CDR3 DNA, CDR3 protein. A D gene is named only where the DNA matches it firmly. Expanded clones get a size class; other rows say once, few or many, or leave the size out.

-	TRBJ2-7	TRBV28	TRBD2	TGTGCCAGCAGCTCGGGGACTAGCCGGCACGAGCAGTACTTC	CASSSGTSRHEQYF
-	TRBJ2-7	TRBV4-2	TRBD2	TGTGCCAGCAGCCACACACTAGCGGGAGGGCTCGGGGAGCAGTACTTC	CASSHTLAGGLGEQYF
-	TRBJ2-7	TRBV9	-	TGTGCCAGCAGCCCCGGAGGAGGCGAGCAGTACTTC	CASSPGGGEQYF
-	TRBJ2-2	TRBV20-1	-	TGCAGTGCCCCCTACGCGCGGAACACCGGGGAGCTGTTTTTT	CSAPYARNTGELFF
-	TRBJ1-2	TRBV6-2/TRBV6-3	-	TGTGCCAGCAGTAGGGCGATATGGGTTTCGGATGGCTACACCTTC	CASSRAIWVSDGYTF
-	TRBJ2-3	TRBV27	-	TGTGCCAGCAGTCCCCCGGGACTCCACACGCAGTATTTT	CASSPPGLHTQYF
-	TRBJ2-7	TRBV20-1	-	TGCAGTGCTAGAGACGTCAGCTCCTACGAGCAGTACTTC	CSARDVSSYEQYF
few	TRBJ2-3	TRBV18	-	TGTGCCAGCTCACCATTGGGGGTGCCAGATACGCAGTATTTT	CASSPLGVPDTQYF
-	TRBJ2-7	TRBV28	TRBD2	TGTGCCACCGGGGGGGGGCGGAGGCCCTACGAGCAGTACTTC	CATGGGRRPYEQYF
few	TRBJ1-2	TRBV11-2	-	TGTGCCAGCAGCCTGGGGGCGGACTATGGCTACACCTTC	CASSLGADYGYTF
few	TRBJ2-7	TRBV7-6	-	TGTGCCAGCAGCTTAGTCCCGGCCTCCTACGAGCAGTACTTC	CASSLVPASYEQYF
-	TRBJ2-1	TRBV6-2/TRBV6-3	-	TGTGCCACTTCTAGCTTTTCCTACAATGAGCAGTTCTTC	CATSSFSYNEQFF
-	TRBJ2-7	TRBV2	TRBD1	TGTGCCAGCAGTGAGGGCCTACCGGGACAGGTGGGCTACGAGCAGTACTTC	CASSEGLPGQVGYEQYF
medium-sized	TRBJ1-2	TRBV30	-	TGTGCCTGGAGTCTAAATTATGGCTACACCTTC	CAWSLNYGYTF
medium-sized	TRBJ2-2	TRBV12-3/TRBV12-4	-	TGTGCCAGCACCTTTTCCAGGGAAGGGGCCGGGGAGCTGTTTTTT	CASTFSREGAGELFF
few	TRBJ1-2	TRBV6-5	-	TGTGCCAGCATTCTAAGCGAGTCACTCCCGGAGGGCTACACCTTC	CASILSESLPEGYTF
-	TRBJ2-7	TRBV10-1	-	TGCGCCAGCAGTGAGTCTAACAGTGTACTAAACGAGCAGTACTTC	CASSESNSVLNEQYF
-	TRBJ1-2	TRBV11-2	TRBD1	TGTGCCAGCAGCGCCCAACAGGGGATTCCCGGCTATGGCTACACCTTC	CASSAQQGIPGYGYTF
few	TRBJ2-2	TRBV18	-	TGTGCCAGCTCACCACCGGAGGGCGGGGAGCTGTTTTTT	CASSPPEGGELFF
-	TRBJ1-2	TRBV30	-	TGTGCCTGGAGTGTAACAGGGAACTATGGCTACACCTTC	CAWSVTGNYGYTF
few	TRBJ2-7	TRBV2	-	TGTGCCAGCAGTGGAAGGACGGAGGACGAGCAGTACTTC	CASSGRTEDEQYF
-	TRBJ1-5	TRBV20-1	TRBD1	TGCAGTGCCGGTGGAGGGGGCGCGGATGCTGGGCAGCCCCAGCATTTT	CSAGGGGADAGQPQHF
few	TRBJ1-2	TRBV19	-	TGTGCCAGTAGTAAAGTTAGACAGGAGAACTATGGCTACACCTTC	CASSKVRQENYGYTF
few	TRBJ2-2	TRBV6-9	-	TGCGCCAGCACCGCTACCCGGTATACCGGGGAGCTGTTTTTT	CASTATRYTGELFF
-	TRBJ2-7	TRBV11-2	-	TGTGCCAGCAGCCTCGGGACAACCTACGAGCAGTACTTC	CASSLGTTYEQYF
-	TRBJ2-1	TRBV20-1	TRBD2	TGCAGTGCTAGTCCCTCGGGACTAGCGATCTCCTACAATGAGCAGTTCTTC	CSASPSGLAISYNEQFF
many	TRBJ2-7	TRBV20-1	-	TGCAGTGCTAGAGGAGACTTTTTTCAGACGACCCCCTACGAGCAGTACTTC	CSARGDFFQTTPYEQYF
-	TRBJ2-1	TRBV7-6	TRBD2	TGTGCCAGCAGCTTAGAGGCGGGAGGGAGGAATGAGCAGTTCTTC	CASSLEAGGRNEQFF
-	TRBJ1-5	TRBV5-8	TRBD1	TGTGCCAGCAGCTTGATCACAGGGGGTAGCAATCAGCCCCAGCATTTT	CASSLITGGSNQPQHF
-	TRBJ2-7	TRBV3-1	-	TGTGCCAGCAGCCAAGGGTCGGGACCTCGGAATGAGCAGTACTTC	CASSQGSGPRNEQYF
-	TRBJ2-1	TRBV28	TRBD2	TGTGCCAGTCTGACTAGCGGGCTGTCCTACAATGAGCAGTTCTTC	CASLTSGLSYNEQFF
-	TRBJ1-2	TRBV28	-	TGTGCCAGCAGTTTATGGGACAGAGGGGGCTATGGCTACACCTTC	CASSLWDRGGYGYTF
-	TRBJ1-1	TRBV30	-	TGTGCCAGGAGTGTACTGGGCCTGAACACTGAAGCTTTCTTT	CARSVLGLNTEAFF
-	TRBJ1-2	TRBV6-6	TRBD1	TGTGCCAGCAGTTACGATGCCCGACAGGGAAGCTATGGCTACACCTTC	CASSYDARQGSYGYTF
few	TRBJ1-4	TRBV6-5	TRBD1	TGTGCCAGCAGCTACTGGGGGACAGGCCGGAGGGAAAAACTGTTTTTT	CASSYWGTGRREKLFF
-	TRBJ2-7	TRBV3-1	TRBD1	TGTGCCAGCAGTTTAAGACAGGGGGGCTACGAGCAGTACTTC	CASSLRQGGYEQYF
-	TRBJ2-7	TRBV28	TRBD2	TGTGCCAGCAGTTGGACTAGCGGGAGCGAGCAGTACTTC	CASSWTSGSEQYF
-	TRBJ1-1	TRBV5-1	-	TGCGCCAGCAGCTTACGACAGGCTATGAACACTGAAGCTTTCTTT	CASSLRQAMNTEAFF
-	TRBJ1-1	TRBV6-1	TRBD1	TGTGCCAGCATGACAGGGGGCGCCGGGAACACTGAAGCTTTCTTT	CASMTGGAGNTEAFF
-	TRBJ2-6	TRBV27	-	TGTGCCAGCAGTTTGGGCGTCTCTGGGGTCAACGTCCTGACTTTC	CASSLGVSGVNVLTF
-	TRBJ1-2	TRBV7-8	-	TGTGCCAGCAGCCCTAGCGGGCAGGGAGGCGGCTACACCTTC	CASSPSGQGGGYTF
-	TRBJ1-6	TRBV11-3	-	TGTGCCAGCAGCTTAGGACAGCCTAATTCACCCCTCCACTTT	CASSLGQPNSPLHF
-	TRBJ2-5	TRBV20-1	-	TGCAGTGCTAGAGACTTCCTCTCGGAGACCCAGTACTTC	CSARDFLSETQYF
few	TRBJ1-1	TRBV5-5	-	TGTGCCAGCAGCTTACTAGGGGGACTCGATGAAGCTTTCTTT	CASSLLGGLDEAFF
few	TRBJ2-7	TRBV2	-	TGTGCCAGCCTACAGGGAGGCTACGAGCAGTACTTC	CASLQGGYEQYF
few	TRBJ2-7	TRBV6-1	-	TGTGCCAGCAGTCAACAAGGTCTGCAGTACTTC	CASSQQGLQYF
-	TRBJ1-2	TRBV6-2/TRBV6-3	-	TGTGCCAGCAGTTACTCCCCCCGGAGGAGGGGATCTGGCTACACCTTC	CASSYSPRRRGSGYTF
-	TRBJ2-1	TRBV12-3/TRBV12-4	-	TGTGCCAGCAGTTTCGCACAGGGCGACAATGAGCAGTTCTTC	CASSFAQGDNEQFF
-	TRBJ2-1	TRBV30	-	TGTGCCTGGAGTGTAGCCGCCGGCTACAATGAGCAGTTCTTC	CAWSVAAGYNEQFF
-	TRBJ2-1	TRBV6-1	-	TGTGCCACCCTGGACCCTCATAATGAGCAGTTCTTC	CATLDPHNEQFF
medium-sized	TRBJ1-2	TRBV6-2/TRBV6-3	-	TGTGCCAGCAGAGGTAATTATGGGTCTTCTGGCTACACCTTC	CASRGNYGSSGYTF
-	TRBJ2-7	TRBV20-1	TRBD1	TGCAGTGCCTTTAGGACAGGGGGCTCCTACGAGCAGTACTTC	CSAFRTGGSYEQYF
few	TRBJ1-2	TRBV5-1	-	TGCGCCAGCAGCTTGGAGGGAAGCTATGGCTACACCTTC	CASSLEGSYGYTF
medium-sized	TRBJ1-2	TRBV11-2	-	TGTGCCAGCAGCTTCGGAGGGGGCTATGGCTACACCTTC	CASSFGGGYGYTF
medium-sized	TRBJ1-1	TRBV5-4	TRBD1	TGTGCCAGCAGCGCCGGACAGGGGGTTACTGAAGCTTTCTTT	CASSAGQGVTEAFF
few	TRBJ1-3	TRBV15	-	TGTGCCACCAGCAGGGGCTCTGGAAACACCATATATTTT	CATSRGSGNTIYF
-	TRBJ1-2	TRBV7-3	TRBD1	TGTGCCAGCAGCCCCCACTTCGGACAGGGGGGCTATGGCTACACCTTC	CASSPHFGQGGYGYTF